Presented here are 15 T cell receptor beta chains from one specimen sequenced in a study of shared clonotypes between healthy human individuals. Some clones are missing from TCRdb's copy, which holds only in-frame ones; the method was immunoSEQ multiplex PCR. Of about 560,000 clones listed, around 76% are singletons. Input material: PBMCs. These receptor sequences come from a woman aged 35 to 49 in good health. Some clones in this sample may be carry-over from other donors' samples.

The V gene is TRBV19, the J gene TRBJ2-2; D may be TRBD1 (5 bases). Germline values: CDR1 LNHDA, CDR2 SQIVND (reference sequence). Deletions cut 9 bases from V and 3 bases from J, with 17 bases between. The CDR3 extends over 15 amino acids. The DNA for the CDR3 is TGTGCCAGCAAACGACAGAGTTTTTACACCGGGGAGCTGTTTTTT. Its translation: CASKRQSFYTGELFF.

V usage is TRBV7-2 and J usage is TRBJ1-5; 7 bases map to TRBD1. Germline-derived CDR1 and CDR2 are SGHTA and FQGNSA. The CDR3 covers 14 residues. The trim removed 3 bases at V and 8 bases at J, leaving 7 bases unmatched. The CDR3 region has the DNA TGTGCCAGCAGCTTTAATAAAGGGGGCGAGCCCCAGCATTTT. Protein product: CASSFNKGGEPQHF. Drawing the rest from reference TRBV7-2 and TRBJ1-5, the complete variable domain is GAGVSQSPSNKVTEKGKDVELRCDPISGHTALYWYRQSLGQGLEFLIYFQGNSAPDKSGLPSDRFSAERTGGSVSTLTIQRTQQEDSAVYLCASSFNKGGEPQHFGDGTRLSIL.

As DNA, the CDR3 is TGCGCCAGCAGGACGGACAACTACGAGCAGTACTTC. Its translation: CASRTDNYEQYF. The V call is TRBV10-2, the J call TRBJ2-7; tentative D call: TRBD1 (5 bases). The CDR3 runs to 12 residues. With 6 bases removed from V and 3 bases from J, the gap between germline ends came to 9 bases. Germline CDR1 WSHSY, CDR2 SAAADI.

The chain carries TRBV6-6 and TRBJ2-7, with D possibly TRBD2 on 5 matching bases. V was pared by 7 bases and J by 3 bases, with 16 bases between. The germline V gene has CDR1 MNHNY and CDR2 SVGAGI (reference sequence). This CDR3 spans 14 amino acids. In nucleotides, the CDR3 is TGTGCCAGCATTCTACAGCAACGGGGCTACGAGCAGTACTTC. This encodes CASILQQRGYEQYF.

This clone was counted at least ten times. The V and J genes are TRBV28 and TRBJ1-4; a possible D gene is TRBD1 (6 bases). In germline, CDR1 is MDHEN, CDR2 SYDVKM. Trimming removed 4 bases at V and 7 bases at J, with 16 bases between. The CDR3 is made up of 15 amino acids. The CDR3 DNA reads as TGTGCCAGCAGTTCCCCAGGGGAGGCGGCTGAAAAACTGTTTTTT. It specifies CASSSPGEAAEKLFF.

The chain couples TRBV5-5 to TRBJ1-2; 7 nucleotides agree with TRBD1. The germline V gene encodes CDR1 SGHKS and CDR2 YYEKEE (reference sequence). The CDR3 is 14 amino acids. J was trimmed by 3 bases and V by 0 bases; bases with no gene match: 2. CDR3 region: CASSLDRGYYGYTF. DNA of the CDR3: TGTGCCAGCAGCTTGGACAGGGGATACTATGGCTACACCTTC.

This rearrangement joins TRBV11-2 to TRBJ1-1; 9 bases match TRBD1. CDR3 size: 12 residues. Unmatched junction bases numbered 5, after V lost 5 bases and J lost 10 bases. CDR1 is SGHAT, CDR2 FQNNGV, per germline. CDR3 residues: CASSHGQGIAFF. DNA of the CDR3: TGTGCCAGCAGCCATGGACAGGGGATAGCTTTCTTT. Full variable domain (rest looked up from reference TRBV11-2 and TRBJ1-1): EAGVAQSPRYKIIEKRQSVAFWCNPISGHATLYWYQQILGQGPKLLIQFQNNGVVDDSQLPKDRFSAERLKGVDSTLKIQPAKLEDSAVYLCASSHGQGIAFFGQGTRLTVV.

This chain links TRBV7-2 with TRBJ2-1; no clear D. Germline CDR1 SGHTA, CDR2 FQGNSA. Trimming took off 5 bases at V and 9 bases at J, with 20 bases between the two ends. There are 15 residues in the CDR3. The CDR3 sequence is CASSPYGATIGEQFF. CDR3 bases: TGTGCCAGCAGCCCGTACGGAGCCACTATCGGTGAGCAGTTCTTC.

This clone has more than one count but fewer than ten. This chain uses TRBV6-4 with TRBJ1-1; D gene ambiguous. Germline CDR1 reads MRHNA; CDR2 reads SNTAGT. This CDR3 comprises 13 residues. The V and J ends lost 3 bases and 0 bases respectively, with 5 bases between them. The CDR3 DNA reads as TGTGCCAGCAGTGAGCACCTGAACACTGAAGCTTTCTTT. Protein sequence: CASSEHLNTEAFF.

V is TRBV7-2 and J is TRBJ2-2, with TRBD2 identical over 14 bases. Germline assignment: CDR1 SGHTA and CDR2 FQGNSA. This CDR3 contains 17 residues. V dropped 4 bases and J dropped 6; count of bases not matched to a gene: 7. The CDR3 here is CASSSGTSGSVSGELFF. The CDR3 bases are TGTGCCAGCAGCTCCGGGACTAGCGGGAGTGTATCCGGGGAGCTGTTTTTT.

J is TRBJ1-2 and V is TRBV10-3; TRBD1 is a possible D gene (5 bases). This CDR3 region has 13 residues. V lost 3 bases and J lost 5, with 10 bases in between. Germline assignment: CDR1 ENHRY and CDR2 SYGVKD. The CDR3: CAISDVGPYGYTF. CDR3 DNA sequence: TGTGCCATCAGTGATGTGGGGCCGTATGGCTACACCTTC.

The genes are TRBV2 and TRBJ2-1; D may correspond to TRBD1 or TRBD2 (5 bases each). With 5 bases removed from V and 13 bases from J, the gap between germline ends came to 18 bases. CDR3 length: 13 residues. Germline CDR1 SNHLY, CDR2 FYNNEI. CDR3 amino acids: CASSPGPQYSQFF. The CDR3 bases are TGTGCCAGCAGTCCGGGACCTCAATATTCACAGTTCTTC.

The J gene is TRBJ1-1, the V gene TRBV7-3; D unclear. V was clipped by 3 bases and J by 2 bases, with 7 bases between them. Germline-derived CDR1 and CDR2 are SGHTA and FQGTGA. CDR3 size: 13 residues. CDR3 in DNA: TGTGCCAGCAGCTTGGCAGGCAACACTGAAGCTTTCTTT. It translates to CASSLAGNTEAFF. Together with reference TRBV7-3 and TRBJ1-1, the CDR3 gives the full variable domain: GAGVSQTPSNKVTEKGKYVELRCDPISGHTALYWYRQSLGQGPEFLIYFQGTGAADDSGLPNDRFFAVRPEGSVSTLKIQRTERGDSAVYLCASSLAGNTEAFFGQGTRLTVV.

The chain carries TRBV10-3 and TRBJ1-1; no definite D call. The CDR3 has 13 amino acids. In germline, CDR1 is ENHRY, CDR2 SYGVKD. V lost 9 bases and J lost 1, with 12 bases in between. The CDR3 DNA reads TGTGCCATGATGGCGGTTTGGAACACTGAAGCTTTCTTT. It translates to CAMMAVWNTEAFF.

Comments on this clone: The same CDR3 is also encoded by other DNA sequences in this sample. The CDR3 DNA is TGCGCCAGCAGCTTCCAGGGGGCTGAAGATACGCAGTATTTT. It encodes CASSFQGAEDTQYF. The chain joins TRBV5-1 to TRBJ2-3; TRBD1 matches 8 bases. Germline lookup yields CDR1 SGHRS and CDR2 YFSETQ. Trimming took 2 bases from V and 5 from J; bases not matched to a gene: 4. The CDR3 has 14 residues.